These 9 T cell receptor beta chains were sequenced from one sample in a study of T cell responses to AZD1222 COVID-19 vaccine. TCRdb's copy holds only in-frame clones and misses some; the assay was immunoSEQ multiplex PCR. The sample carries about 150,000 clones, approximately 92% recorded once. The input for sequencing was peripheral blood, taken on day 0 of AZD1222 vaccination. The receptors derive from an adult in good health.

This clone was found once. V and J are TRBV6-5 and TRBJ2-2; weak D call: TRBD2 (6 bases). The CDR3 is made up of 15 amino acids. V was trimmed by 2 bases and J by 4 bases, leaving 11 bases between them. Germline assignment: CDR1 MNHEY and CDR2 SVGAGI. The CDR3 nucleotides are TGTGCCAGCAGTTACGACGGAGGGTCCACCGGGGAGCTGTTTTTT. Translating it yields CASSYDGGSTGELFF.

The genes are TRBV7-2 and TRBJ1-4; unclear D gene. Germline V lookup: CDR1 SGHTA, CDR2 FQGNSA. CDR3 length: 11 amino acids. V lost 5 bases and J lost 8, with 6 bases in between. This CDR3 is CASSSSEKLFF. The CDR3 nucleotides are TGTGCCAGCAGCAGCAGCGAAAAACTGTTTTTT.

V gene TRBV10-3 combines with J gene TRBJ1-2; D is unclear. The CDR3 is made up of 13 amino acids. The ends were cut back, 2 bases at V and 5 bases at J, with 9 bases in the middle. CDR1 ENHRY and CDR2 SYGVKD come from the germline V gene. The CDR3 sequence: CAISEGWDYGYTF. DNA of the CDR3: TGTGCCATCAGTGAGGGTTGGGATTATGGCTACACCTTC.

This chain uses TRBV30 with TRBJ1-1, with a weak D call TRBD1 (6 bases). Trimming shortened V by 0 bases and J by 1 base, and 6 bases separated the two germline ends. The CDR3 sequence is 13 residues long. CDR1 is GTSNPN, CDR2 SVGIG, per germline (reference sequence). The CDR3: CAWSVGGNTEAFF. Written as DNA, the CDR3 is TGTGCCTGGAGTGTAGGGGGGAACACTGAAGCTTTCTTT.

This clone was detected a few times. The chain links TRBV5-4 to TRBJ2-1; possibly TRBD2 for D (7 bases). Trimming took 1 base from V and 9 from J, leaving 11 bases between them. There are 13 residues in the CDR3. Germline V gene data show CDR1 as SGHNT and CDR2 as YYREEE (reference sequence). The CDR3 coding sequence is TGTGCCAGCAGCTTGCGGGGGGCCCTTGAGCAGTTCTTC. It is translated as CASSLRGALEQFF.

V and J are TRBV19 and TRBJ2-2; 13 bases map to TRBD2. Germline V gene lookup returns CDR1 LNHDA and CDR2 SQIVND (reference sequence). Germline trimming cut 5 bases from V and 8 bases from J; bases unmatched to any gene: 5. The CDR3 spans 15 residues. The chain's CDR3 is CASSFRTSGSGELFF. The CDR3 bases are TGTGCCAGTAGTTTTCGGACTAGCGGGAGTGGGGAGCTGTTTTTT.

The rearrangement uses TRBV4-3 and TRBJ2-5; TRBD1 agrees at 7 bases. Trimming cost V 1 base and J 1 base; bases outside gene matches: 3. Per the germline V gene, CDR1 is LGHNA and CDR2 is YSLEER. This CDR3 is 15 amino acids long. The CDR3 here is CASSQASGGQETQYF. The CDR3 bases are TGCGCCAGCAGCCAAGCTTCAGGGGGCCAAGAGACCCAGTACTTC.

J is TRBJ2-1 and V is TRBV30, with a tentative D call TRBD1 (5 bases). From germline, CDR1 is GTSNPN and CDR2 SVGIG (reference sequence). This CDR3 spans 15 amino acids. With 4 bases removed from V and 2 bases from J, the gap between germline ends came to 15 bases. The CDR3 protein is CAWNALDSTYNEQFF. The CDR3 DNA is TGTGCCTGGAACGCGCTCGACAGTACCTACAATGAGCAGTTCTTC.

This clone was counted only a few times. The chain carries TRBV3-1 (or the pseudogene TRBV3-2) and TRBJ2-3; unclear D gene. V lost 2 bases and J 4 bases, leaving 7 bases between the germline ends. Germline V CDR1 and CDR2: LGHDT, YNNKEL (reference sequence). The CDR3 runs to 13 residues. The CDR3 DNA is TGTGCCAGCAGCCAAATTCAGGCAGATACGCAGTATTTT. This sequence encodes CASSQIQADTQYF.